This T cell receptor (beta chain) is drawn from a study of cytomegalovirus exposure and HLA in healthy donors. Study outcomes and limitations: A later analysis reportedly found that, within productive TCRs, an Asian-associated ancestry cluster had fewer N-insertions than the mean observed across the roughly 700 donors.

This clone was counted only a few times. What it binds is unknown. PCR used 60 Vbeta primers and 13 Jbeta primers. As processed by the authors: The count from a later analysis was 70 million to 85 million unique TCR beta chains, 9 million to 12 million of them shared. Generated by immunoSEQ multiplex PCR, the TCRdb table keeps only in-frame clones and is missing some. V and J calls and clone size are those listed in that table; D and trimming were worked out from the DNA. Among 80,000 to 100,000 clones, around 86% were seen once, and the ten largest hold approximately 3.7%. The germline V gene encodes CDR1 SGHAT and CDR2 FQNNGV. With 5 bases removed from V and 4 bases from J, the gap between germline ends came to 17 bases. The CDR3 is 15 amino acids.

The TCR originated in a female donor in good health and CMV-seropositive. What was sequenced was PBMCs. The V gene is TRBV11-2, the J gene TRBJ1-1; D is ambiguous. The CDR3 sequence is CASSNPVGRGTEAFF. The CDR3 coding sequence is TGTGCCAGCAGCAACCCTGTTGGCCGGGGCACTGAAGCTTTCTTT.